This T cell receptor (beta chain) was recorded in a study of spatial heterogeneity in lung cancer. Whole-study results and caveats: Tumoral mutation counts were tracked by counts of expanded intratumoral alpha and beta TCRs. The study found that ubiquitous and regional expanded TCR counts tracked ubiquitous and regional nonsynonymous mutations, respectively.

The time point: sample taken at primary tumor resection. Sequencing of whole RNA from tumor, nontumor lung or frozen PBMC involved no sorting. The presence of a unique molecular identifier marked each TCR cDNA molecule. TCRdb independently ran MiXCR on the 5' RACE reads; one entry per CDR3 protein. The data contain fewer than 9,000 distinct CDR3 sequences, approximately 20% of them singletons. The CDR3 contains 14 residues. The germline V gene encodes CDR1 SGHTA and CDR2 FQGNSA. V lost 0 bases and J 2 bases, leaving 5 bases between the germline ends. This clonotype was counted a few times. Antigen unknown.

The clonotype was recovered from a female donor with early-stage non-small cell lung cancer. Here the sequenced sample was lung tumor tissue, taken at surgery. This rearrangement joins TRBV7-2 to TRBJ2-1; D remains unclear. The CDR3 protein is CASSLAPAYNEQFF. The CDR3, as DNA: TGTGCCAGCAGCTTAGCTCCAGCCTACAATGAGCAGTTCTTC.